Given below is one T cell receptor (beta chain) in context. Here immunoSEQ multiplex PCR was the method, and the copy in TCRdb shows in-frame clones only, minus some. The sample yields approximately 330,000 clones, roughly 90% seen once. V lost 0 bases, J lost 1 base, and 12 bases stayed unmatched. Germline values: CDR1 SEHNR, CDR2 FQNEAQ (reference sequence). CDR3 size: 19 residues. This record belongs to a study of blood T cell repertoires in COVID-19. This chain uses TRBV7-9 with TRBJ1-2, with 9 bases identical to TRBD1. The sample taken for sequencing was peripheral blood. The source of this sequence is a woman between 50 and 59 years old with active or convalescent COVID-19. For the CDR3, the DNA is TGTGCCAGCAGCTTAGCAAGGGACAGGGCCCGTAGAATTAACTATGGCTACACCTTC. It specifies CASSLARDRARRINYGYTF.